This T cell receptor beta chain appears in the sequencing data of a study of siplizumab effects on memory and regulatory T cells. The CDR3 extends over 17 amino acids. Trimming cost V 1 base and J 4 bases; bases outside gene matches: 10. Germline CDR1 reads SGHDT; CDR2 reads YYEEEE. Regarding the study as a whole: Naive T cells apparently outstripped memory cells in diversity and seemed major alloresponse contributors. Confirmatory evidence of suppressive function in proliferating siplizumab-culture Tregs was not obtained. Siplizumab conditions gave an average of almost 70% Treg-derived mappable alloreactive CD4+ clones, versus 25% to 30% for controls. No more than a minor fraction of alloreactive clones could be traced back to unstimulated subsets.

Produced via immunoSEQ multiplex PCR; TCRdb's table is partial and in-frame only. The sample contains more than 85,000 clones, 92% of which appear only once. A remark on this clone: As yet, its antigen is unknown.

This rearrangement joins TRBV5-6 to TRBJ2-7, with 11 bases aligning to TRBD2. The clonotype originates from a human donor in good health. The sequenced material came from Tregs sorted from blood. The CDR3 DNA is TGTGCCAGCAGCTTGAGGGTCGGGCTAGCGGGAGGTTACGAGCAGTACTTC. Residues: CASSLRVGLAGGYEQYF.